This TCR beta chain appears in the sequencing data of a study of radiation and T cells in renal cell carcinoma. TCRdb's table, derived via immunoSEQ multiplex PCR, lists solely in-frame clones and lacks some. The table lists about 130,000 clones, roughly four fifths of them singletons. Time point denoted: baseline pretreatment blood. The treatment is: 15 Gy SBRT to primary tumor, nephrectomy 4 weeks later. Sample: blood, taken from a patient whose treatment included radiotherapy and nephrectomy. This clonotype originated in a woman in her sixties with renal cell carcinoma.

CDR3 in amino acids: CASSPPEAQLGGYYGYTF. The CDR3 DNA sequence: TGTGCCAGCTCACCACCTGAGGCCCAGCTGGGTGGATACTATGGCTACACCTTC. This rearrangement joins TRBV18 to TRBJ1-2; D unresolved. Germline V gene data show CDR1 as KGHSH and CDR2 as LQKENI. Deletions cut 0 bases from V and 3 bases from J, with 20 bases between. The CDR3 totals 18 residues. Full variable domain (rest looked up from reference TRBV18 and TRBJ1-2): NAGVMQNPRHLVRRRGQEARLRCSPMKGHSHVYWYRQLPEEGLKFMVYLQKENIIDESGMPKERFSAEFPKEGPSILRIQQVVRGDSAAYFCASSPPEAQLGGYYGYTFGSGTRLTVV.